Sequencing of this T cell receptor (beta chain) was carried out in a study of blood T cell repertoires in COVID-19. Study at large: The United States, Italy and Spain provided the acute and convalescent COVID-19 samples. PBMCs, B-cell-depleted T cells, or T cells provided the cDNA or gDNA that made up the material.

The CDR3 consists of 15 residues. The germline V gene encodes CDR1 SGHRS and CDR2 YFSETQ. V was cut by 3 bases and J by 2 bases, with 14 bases left in between. Under the authors' procedure: Reference gene primer amplification gave nucleated cell count estimates. Assay: immunoSEQ multiplex PCR; the TCRdb copy retains only in-frame clones and omits some. D and trimming were read from the DNA, whereas the V and J calls and clone size are those reported in that table. The sample has fewer than 100,000 clones, 80% seen once. This sequence was found in a woman in her 70s with acute or convalescent COVID-19. This rearrangement joins TRBV5-1 to TRBJ1-2, with D perhaps matching TRBD1 (5 bases). Sequencing was performed on peripheral blood. CDR3 sequence: CASSSASSGNYGYTF. The CDR3 DNA reads as TGCGCCAGCAGCTCGGCCAGTTCAGGGAACTATGGCTACACCTTC.